This T cell receptor (beta chain) derives from a study of T-cell reconstitution after alpha-beta-depleted transplantation in children. Unique molecular identifiers were used in preparing the TCRbeta library. Each CDR3 protein gets one entry after TCRdb re-called the PCR reads with MiXCR. The table has around 680,000 distinct CDR3 sequences, over 15% seen once. Germline V CDR1 and CDR2: SGHRS, YFSETQ. CDR3 length: 17 residues. Trimming pared 1 base from V and 0 bases from J, leaving 14 bases between. The V call is TRBV5-1, the J call TRBJ2-1, with D unclear. This TCR came from a human donor who donated a stem cell graft to a child with acute myeloid leukemia. The sequenced sample was PBMCs from the stem cell graft donor, obtained from the stem cell graft. CDR3 nucleotides: TGCGCCAGCAGCTTGATACTGGCGCTCAGCTCCTACAATGAGCAGTTCTTC. Its protein is CASSLILALSSYNEQFF.